This section outlines one TCR beta chain sequence together with its context. It lacks a known antigen. No base quality information exists; no much larger clone differs at one position. In total, roughly 670 healthy bone marrow donors made up the cohort. Cohort members were all nominally healthy when sampled, although unrecorded immune exposures were likely present. The donor was CMV seropositive and was included in the group of some 290 seropositive cohort members. Every donor gave a peripheral blood sample, and the peripheral blood mononuclear cells from that sample were used for TCR beta sequencing. The Qiagen DNeasy Blood Extraction Kit was used to extract genomic DNA from the blood cell samples. These data originate in a study of cytomegalovirus exposure and HLA in healthy donors (dated by TCRdb to about 2017). Looking at the study overall: An earlier analysis of more than 550 of the donors reported over 250 Gb of sequence data and 117 million unique TCR beta sequences obtained from 150 million to 200 million T cells. An early release covering some 640 HLA-typed donors comprised roughly 300 gigabases of sequencing data and tens of millions of unique TCR sequences. The genetic ancestry cluster associated with self-reported Caucasian donors included around four fifths of the 300 to 450 genotyped donors. The study was designed to test whether signatures of past pathogen exposure could be identified by cataloging public T cell receptors. The study used immunosequencing to profile the T cell repertoires of approximately 630 subjects and linked those repertoires to cytomegalovirus serostatus. In addition to the first cohort of 666 subjects, a separate validation cohort of approximately 130 different subjects was used. To predict cytomegalovirus infection status, the study brought together high-throughput TCR immunosequencing, statistical association of individual TCRs with disease status, and machine learning. A later analysis re-examined previously published TCR beta repertoires from 600 to 700 donors and added high-resolution HLA genotyping to investigate patterns of TCR occurrence. In the later analysis, no new phenotypic data were used to find candidate immune exposures; instead, reliance was placed on TCR beta sequences and their occurrence across donors. An earlier analysis of 500 to 750 of the donors applied high-throughput TCR beta sequencing to assess whether each TCR beta V gene segment acted as functional or pseudogenic. Donor age, sex, ethnicity and CMV serostatus were compiled together with the repertoire data. A later genetic analysis took genome-wide SNP genotypes for about three fifths of the roughly 670 donors and used that subset as a discovery cohort. Every repertoire in the discovery cohort had been generated on one and the same sequencing platform. HLA typing included class I and class II loci at four-digit resolution. The number of donors typed differed by locus, with about 620-630 for A, B, C, DRB1 and DQB1, around 500 for DQA1, over 600 for DPA1, and 400 to 490 for DPB1. Because of strong linkage in the cohort, four to six DR-DQ haplotypes were treated as single units for association and clustering. Among about 400 genotyped donors of the cohort, an average of about 240,000 unique TCR beta nucleotide sequences was sequenced per donor, of which approximately 18% were non-productive. The paper as a whole reports these results and caveats: Most TCR sequences were observed very rarely across donors, whereas some public TCRs were present in many individuals. In this cohort, only TCR beta chains were sequenced, and detectable features were limited by the absence of alpha or paired-chain data. Linkage disequilibrium might explain the correlated functional status among segregating V segments, but an unknown experimental factor could not be excluded. A few of the identified cytomegalovirus-associated TCR beta chains were confirmed in vitro to be specific for cytomegalovirus antigens. A later genetic analysis associated a missense DCLRE1C variant with V-gene and J-gene trimming of TCR beta chains, and an independent cohort replicated the association. Because HLA typing was missing for some donors at each locus, association tests included only the typed subset. Broadly in line with IMGT annotations, most TCR beta V segments showed up in productive rearrangements about 87% or about 30% of the time in an earlier analysis of several hundred of the donors. A further reported finding was that TCR beta sequences accurately predicted the HLA-A and HLA-B alleles for most subjects in the first cohort. A later analysis found that HLA-associated TCR beta chains were more clonally expanded and had lower generation probabilities than equally common non-associated chains. The authors suggested that the approach could potentially be extended to other disease states and immunological phenotypes. The classifier was reported to diagnose cytomegalovirus status with high specificity and sensitivity in both the original cohort and the validation cohort. A group of highly shared sequence variants was considered likely to be a technical artifact of the sequencing pipeline. Roughly uniform sequencing depth across donors was assumed in presence/absence analyses, although this assumption may not hold. CMV serostatus was the only immune exposure information available for the cohort. Several of the top co-occurrence clusters appeared to be linked to parvovirus B19, influenza, CMV and Epstein-Barr virus, according to a later analysis. According to a later analysis, TCR association rates differed among HLA loci, with DRB1 alleles showing the most associated TCRs and HLA-C alleles showing the fewest. Strong co-occurrence of HLA alleles, especially DR and DQ, made assigning TCR associations to individual alleles difficult. Around 16 rarely observed V segments, including chromosome 9 orphons, were excluded from the earlier analysis of approximately 500 of the donors because counts were too low. In a later analysis, most CMV-associated TCR beta chains were found to appear HLA-restricted, with HLA associations seemingly driven largely by CMV exposure. A later analysis associated about 17,000 TCR beta sequences with specific HLA alleles at a false discovery rate of 0.05. In a later genetic analysis, fewer N-insertions in productive TCRs were reported among donors in an Asian-associated ancestry cluster than the roughly 640-donor mean. Because the 87-base-pair reads could not distinguish some IMGT-functional V segments, including TRBV6-2 and TRBV6-3, those segments were excluded. The study gave a list of 150 to 200 TCR beta chains associated with cytomegalovirus.

Receptor libraries were prepared by the immunoSEQ multiplex PCR assay. For the multiplex PCR, a mixture combining 60 forward primers for TCR Vbeta segments and 13 reverse primers for TCR Jbeta segments was used. Amplification of the CDR3 region of rearranged TCR beta genes was performed with a multiplex PCR assay on genomic DNA. On the Illumina HiSeq System, the amplified TCR beta libraries were sequenced as 87-base-pair reads. Per the source publication's procedure: In a later analysis, tens of millions of unique TCR beta chains were counted across the roughly 610 repertoires, and roughly 10 million of these chains were shared by at least two donors. A nearest-neighbor algorithm error-corrected the raw reads and collapsed the reads into unique sequences, merging closely related sequences to remove PCR and sequencing errors. To assign V, D and J gene segments, CDR3 sequences were aligned to IMGT reference sequences. For a sequence to be retained, at least a six-nucleotide match to both a V gene segment and a J gene segment was required. Rearrangements were classified as productive when the CDR3 lacked stop codons and remained in frame with V and J, and all other rearrangements were classified as non-productive. CDR3 was defined according to IMGT convention as the region running from the second conserved V-encoded cysteine to the conserved J-encoded phenylalanine. Sequences without an unambiguous match to a single V gene segment were excluded from the earlier analysis of about 600 of the donors. In an earlier analysis of approximately 500 of the donors, a V segment was called functional when productive rearrangements were above 56.7%, and segregating when the standard deviation between donors exceeded 5%. To diagnose cytomegalovirus status from the catalog of TCR beta chain sequences, a statistical classification framework was built. V and J gene assignment, in a later analysis, came from comparing TCR nucleotide sequences with IMGT/GENE-DB human TR gene sequences. The TCRdist pipeline was used in a later analysis to assign CDR3 sequences and most-parsimonious VDJ recombination scenarios. In a later analysis, each TCR beta chain was defined by its CDR3 amino acid sequence together with its V-gene family, and reads without a unique V-gene family were excluded. A later analysis removed 600 or so highly shared, low-generation-probability nucleotide sequences to deal with suspected cross-contamination and a sequencing artifact. For each public chain, a later analysis derived a clonal expansion index from normalized ranks of inferred template counts within each repertoire. A later analysis computed generation probabilities with a VDJ recombination model fitted to out-of-frame rearrangements, and checked the results against IGoR. A later analysis scored TCR-TCR, TCR-HLA and TCR-CMV co-occurrence with hypergeometric tests, applying a repertoire-size bias correction to TCR pairs. To estimate false discovery rates, a later analysis permuted the HLA or CMV assignments 20 times. A later analysis grouped co-occurring TCRs with DBSCAN, adding TCRdist sequence similarity when clustering within HLA-allele-positive subsets. For co-occurrence clustering, repertoires with fewer than 30,000 or more than 120,000 public chains were excluded, along with 5 or 6 repertoires with anomalous nucleotide sharing. This immuneACCESS table, as held by TCRdb, lists in-frame sequences with V and J called but not all clones. Of the missing ones, under half trace to an unresolved V gene in checked studies; the others have no known cause. V and J calls and clone size follow that table, whereas D and trimming were derived from the DNA. Present in this sample are fewer than 200,000 clones, nearly 80% of which were seen just once. Together, the top ten hold about 9.9% of the sample.

The trim is 5 bases for V and 1 base for J, with a gap of 11 bases between the germline ends. Including the terminal cysteine and phenylalanine, the CDR3 comprises 14 residues. The sequence is cut down to CDR3 DNA, 42 bases in frame from base 1. From the germline V gene (reference sequence), CDR1 is SEHNR and CDR2 is FQNEAQ. Sequenced sample: PBMCs. This clonotype was sampled from a young man in good health and CMV-seropositive. This chain is built from TRBV7-9 and TRBJ1-1; perhaps TRBD1 is the D gene, with 5 bases matching. The CDR3 region: CASSAHRRNTEAFF. The DNA reads as follows: TGTGCCAGCAGCGCCCACAGGAGGAACACTGAAGCTTTCTTT.